A single sample is the source of the 16 T cell receptor beta chains below, sequenced in a study of T cell repertoires in cytomegalovirus infection. MiXCR was run by TCRdb on the reads, yielding one entry per CDR3 protein. The data hold under 250,000 distinct CDR3 sequences, with approximately 13% observed a single time. The sample taken for sequencing was PBMCs. Receptors originate from a human donor in good health (CMV status not recorded). Some clones in this sample may be carry-over from other donors' samples.

This chain links TRBV20-1 with TRBJ1-2; TRBD1 agrees at 7 bases. The junction had 12 bases not matched to a gene; V was cut back by 2 bases and J by 6 bases. The CDR3 contains 15 residues. Germline CDR1 reads DFQATT; CDR2 reads SNEGSKA (reference sequence). CDR3 sequence: CSARPSQGPTDGYTF. The CDR3 nucleotides read TGCAGTGCTAGACCCTCACAGGGGCCCACTGATGGCTACACCTTC.

This clonotype is a singleton in its sample. The rearrangement joins TRBV7-3 to TRBJ2-1, with D perhaps given as TRBD1 or TRBD2 (5 bases each). The CDR3 sequence is 14 residues long. In germline, CDR1 is SGHTA, CDR2 FQGTGA. Trimming took 4 bases from V and 3 from J, leaving 10 bases between them. CDR3 DNA: TGTGCCAGCAGCTCCGGGGACCTCTACAATGAGCAGTTCTTC. Protein sequence: CASSSGDLYNEQFF.

The rearrangement uses TRBV18 and TRBJ2-3, with 7 bases lining up with TRBD2. This CDR3 comprises 15 residues. Germline V gene sequence: CDR1 KGHSH, CDR2 LQKENI. Losses at the gene ends were 2 bases for V and 4 bases for J; bases not matched to a gene: 6. The CDR3 region is CASSPTAGPPDTQYF. CDR3 bases: TGTGCCAGCTCACCAACAGCGGGACCTCCAGATACGCAGTATTTT.

The chain is built from TRBV29-1 and TRBJ1-2; 10 bases match TRBD1. Trimming at V came to 0 bases and at J to 1 base, leaving 5 bases not matched to a gene. The CDR3 spans 16 residues. From germline, CDR1 is SQVTM and CDR2 ANQGSEA. CDR3 region: CSVEDGTGEINYGYTF. CDR3 in DNA: TGCAGCGTTGAAGATGGGACAGGGGAAATTAACTATGGCTACACCTTC.

This clonotype was detected a few times. The gene calls are TRBV9 and TRBJ2-2, with 10 bases identical to TRBD2. Unmatched junction bases numbered 8, after V lost 3 bases and J lost 0 bases. CDR1 and CDR2 (germline): SGDLS, YYNGEE. The CDR3 has 18 residues. The DNA of the CDR3 is TGTGCCAGCAGCGATCGAGCGGGGGGGATCGCGAACACCGGGGAGCTGTTTTTT. This codes for CASSDRAGGIANTGELFF. Full variable domain (missing parts from reference TRBV9 and TRBJ2-2): DSGVTQTPKHLITATGQRVTLRCSPRSGDLSVYWYQQSLDQGLQFLIQYYNGEERAKGNILERFSAQQFPDLHSELNLSSLELGDSALYFCASSDRAGGIANTGELFFGEGSRLTVL.

This clonotype turned up a few times. The chain recombines TRBV6-6 with TRBJ1-1; 8 bases map to TRBD1. CDR3 length equals 14 residues. Germline CDR1 reads MNHNY; CDR2 reads SVGAGI (reference sequence). V shed 5 bases, J shed 4 bases, and the junction held 6 bases outside the gene matches. The CDR3 loop reads CASSANDRGTEAFF. CDR3 nucleotide sequence: TGTGCCAGCAGTGCCAACGACAGGGGCACTGAAGCTTTCTTT.

The chain uses TRBV7-9 and TRBJ2-7, with 8 bases that match TRBD1. Germline V CDR1 and CDR2: SEHNR, FQNEAQ (reference sequence). V gave up 3 bases and J gave up 7 bases; unmatched junction bases: 11. This CDR3 has 15 amino acids. CDR3 sequence reads: CASSFPTGVQGEQYF. In DNA form, the CDR3 reads TGTGCCAGCAGCTTCCCGACAGGGGTCCAGGGGGAGCAGTACTTC.

V gene TRBV6-6 combines with J gene TRBJ2-3, with 9 bases that match TRBD2. The CDR3 has 12 residues. V shed 8 bases and J 3 bases; nucleotides not matched to a gene: 0. CDR1 is MNHNY, CDR2 SVGAGI, per germline (reference sequence). Here the CDR3 reads CASGLATDTQYF. The CDR3 bases are TGTGCCAGCGGACTAGCGACAGATACGCAGTATTTT.

This chain uses TRBV29-1 with TRBJ2-5; D could derive from TRBD1 or TRBD2 (6 bases each). V lost 0 bases and J 5 bases, leaving 16 bases between the germline ends. Per germline, CDR1 SQVTM and CDR2 ANQGSEA. CDR3 length equals 15 residues. CDR3 loop: CSVEDLGGGLETQYF. The CDR3 DNA reads as TGCAGCGTTGAAGATCTCGGTGGGGGGCTGGAGACCCAGTACTTC.

This clonotype showed up just a few times. This is likely a read error, given that the CDR3 carries no conserved phenylalanine or tryptophan at its end. It is unclear where the CDR3 begins or ends on the DNA, so no DNA is shown, and the CDR3 is as TCRdb lists it. J is TRBJ2-7 and V is TRBV7-2; no check of the table's D call, TRBD1, against the DNA was made. The CDR3 contains 13 residues when both ends are counted. CDR1 and CDR2 (germline): SGHTA, FQGNSA. The CDR3 loop reads CASSPGGGDRVTL.

This clonotype was recorded at least ten times. The chain is built from TRBV27 and TRBJ2-7; D perhaps matches TRBD1 (5 bases). CDR3 size: 13 residues. The V and J ends lost 2 bases and 6 bases respectively, with 11 bases between them. Germline assignment: CDR1 MNHEY and CDR2 SMNVEV (reference sequence). The CDR3 bases are TGTGCCAGCAGTTTAAAACAGGCCAGCGAGCAGTACTTC. Its protein is CASSLKQASEQYF.

This chain uses TRBV7-9 with TRBJ2-2; the D gene is possibly TRBD1 (5 bases). The CDR3 is made up of 14 amino acids. V dropped 2 bases and J dropped 2 bases, with 6 bases sitting between them. Per the germline V gene, CDR1 is SEHNR and CDR2 is FQNEAQ (reference sequence). The CDR3 DNA reads as TGTGCCAGCAGCTTACAGGGTAACACCGGGGAGCTGTTTTTT. Protein product: CASSLQGNTGELFF.

V is TRBV29-1 and J is TRBJ1-1; 8 bases are a match to TRBD1. Germline V gene sequence: CDR1 SQVTM, CDR2 ANQGSEA. The CDR3 extends over 12 amino acids. The trim removed 6 bases at V and 11 bases at J, leaving 11 bases unmatched. Written as DNA, the CDR3 is TGCAGCGTCCACCGAGGACAGGGTTCGGCTTTCTTT. Translated: CSVHRGQGSAFF.

This clonotype was detected only a few times. The chain carries TRBV6-5 and TRBJ2-5; weak D call: TRBD1 (5 bases). Germline assignment: CDR1 MNHEY and CDR2 SVGAGI. This CDR3 contains 15 residues. Trimming removed 5 bases from V and 2 bases from J, with 15 bases in between. The CDR3 DNA reads as TGTGCCAGCAGTCAGGGAACAACCCAGCAAGAGACCCAGTACTTC. Amino acids: CASSQGTTQQETQYF.

The genes are TRBV2 and TRBJ2-2; no clear D gene. V gave up 6 bases and J gave up 2 bases, with 13 bases separating them. The V gene's germline CDR1 is SNHLY and CDR2 FYNNEI. There are 15 residues in the CDR3. Written as DNA, the CDR3 is TGTGCCAGCAGCGAGGAGTCAGGAAACACCGGGGAGCTGTTTTTT. Translating gives CASSEESGNTGELFF.

V usage is TRBV5-6 and J usage is TRBJ2-7; perhaps D is TRBD1 or TRBD2 (7 bases each). The V gene lost 5 bases and the J gene lost 2 bases, with 20 bases spanning the gap. CDR1 is SGHDT, CDR2 YYEEEE, per germline. This CDR3 is 16 amino acids long. The CDR3 protein is CASRGGILGQTYEQYF. Here the CDR3 DNA reads TGTGCCAGCAGGGGGGGGATTTTGGGACAGACCTACGAGCAGTACTTC.